This T cell receptor (beta chain) was found in a study of yellow fever vaccine responses in identical twins. CDR1 is DFQATT, CDR2 SNEGSKA, per germline (reference sequence). This CDR3 has 16 amino acids. V was pared by 0 bases and J by 2 bases, with 16 bases between. One entry per CDR3 protein, called by TCRdb with MiXCR from the RT-PCR reads. The sample contains more than 30,000 distinct CDR3 sequences, about 61% of which appear only once. This TCR was recovered from a woman between 18 and 29 years old who received the yellow fever vaccine. The rearrangement joins TRBV20-1 to TRBJ2-5, with TRBD1 as a possible D gene (5 bases). This specimen consisted of T cells from blood (PBMCs), unsorted or a sorted subset (not recorded which), obtained before or after yellow fever vaccination (not recorded which). Here the CDR3 DNA reads TGCAGTGCTAGAGATGGAATAGGGGCTATACAAGAGACCCAGTACTTC. Its protein product is CSARDGIGAIQETQYF.